This T cell receptor (beta chain) was profiled in a study of cytomegalovirus exposure and HLA in healthy donors. Study findings and constraints: HLA allele associations emerged for around 15,000 TCR beta sequences in a later analysis, at 0.05 false discovery rate.

To note about this clone: The antigen remains unidentified.

Both 60 Vbeta primers and 13 Jbeta primers went into the PCR. Produced via immunoSEQ multiplex PCR; TCRdb's table is partial and in-frame only. The repertoire table contains tens of thousands of clones. Specimen: PBMCs. This receptor was identified in a man aged 50 to 59 in good health and CMV-seropositive.

CDR3 loop: CASSELEVGDTQYF. CDR3 DNA: TGTGCCAGCAGTGAACTGGAGGTGGGGGATACGCAGTATTTT. V usage is TRBV6-1 and J usage is TRBJ2-3; a weak D match, TRBD2 (5 bases). V lost 2 bases and J 6 bases, leaving 12 bases between the germline ends. Germline V CDR1 and CDR2: MNHNS, SASEGT. The CDR3 runs 14 residues.